This T cell receptor beta chain was observed in a study of cytomegalovirus exposure and HLA in healthy donors. This clone was detected a few times. CDR1 and CDR2 from the germline V gene are MNHNY and SVGAGI (reference sequence). CDR3 length equals 14 residues. V lost 5 bases and J 0 bases, leaving 10 bases between the germline ends. The PCR had 60 Vbeta and 13 Jbeta primers. This table comes from immunoSEQ multiplex PCR, and its TCRdb copy is limited to in-frame clones, with some not included. The data show some 130,000 clones, nearly 80% seen once. At sampling all donors were nominally healthy, likely with unrecorded immune exposures.

Sequenced material: PBMCs. The sequence derives from a male donor in good health and CMV-seronegative. The genes are TRBV6-6 and TRBJ1-2, with a tentative D call TRBD1 (5 bases). Here the CDR3 DNA reads TGTGCCAGCAGTCGGACAAGGACTAACTATGGCTACACCTTC. It specifies CASSRTRTNYGYTF.